This T cell receptor beta chain comes out of a study of post-analysis software for immune sequencing data. Study in general: Multiple sclerosis in the patients followed relapsing-remitting, secondary progressive and progressive-relapsing courses.

Study results and caveats: A few TRBV segments (TRBV5-6, TRBV5-1 and TRBV20-1 among them) occurred more frequently in patients than in controls. Multiple sclerosis patients showed significantly lower normalized Chao1 diversity than controls did. Same-batch samples co-clustered strongly by F measure.

The CDR3 totals 16 residues. Trimming took 2 bases from V and 1 from J, leaving 15 bases between them. From germline, CDR1 is SGHRS and CDR2 YFSETQ. Unique molecular identifiers had been added to the TCR beta cDNA libraries. TCRdb itself ran the PCR reads through MiXCR, one entry per CDR3 protein. The sample shows about 210,000 distinct CDR3 sequences, 29% of them seen only once. A remark on this clonotype: What it binds is not known.

The sequenced material came from blood. The clonotype was recovered from a girl aged 2-17 years with multiple sclerosis. This chain uses TRBV5-1 with TRBJ2-5, with a weak D call TRBD2 (5 bases). CDR3 in DNA: TGCGCCAGCAGCTTTGGAGACTACAGACCCCAAGAGACCCAGTACTTC. Protein: CASSFGDYRPQETQYF.